These T cell receptor beta chains were read from a single sample in a study of blood T cell repertoires in COVID-19. Some clones are missing from TCRdb's copy, which holds only in-frame ones; the method was immunoSEQ multiplex PCR. The sample carries approximately 320,000 clones, around nine tenths recorded once. Specimen: peripheral blood. The receptors were sampled from a woman aged 25 to 39 with COVID-19, enrolled during active disease. Both conserved end residues are part of each CDR3. The order of the fields is V gene, clone size, J gene, D gene, CDR3 DNA, CDR3 protein. A D gene is named only where the DNA matches it firmly. Rows may omit the clone size; those that give it use once, few, many or a size class.

V: TRBV6-4; size: .; J: TRBJ1-6; D: TRBD1; DNA: TGTGCCAGCAGTGAATTCGGACAGGGAAGTAATTCACCCCTCCACTTT; CDR3: CASSEFGQGSNSPLHF
V: TRBV6-5; size: once; J: TRBJ1-2; D: .; DNA: TGTGCCAGCAGCCTCAGGGGCCAAGGCTACACCTTC; CDR3: CASSLRGQGYTF
V: TRBV10-3; size: .; J: TRBJ1-5; D: .; DNA: TGTGCCATCGGTGAGGGACTTCGGTATCAGCCCCAGCATTTT; CDR3: CAIGEGLRYQPQHF
V: TRBV29-1; size: .; J: TRBJ2-2; D: .; DNA: TGCAGCGTTGAAAACAGGGCGAACACCGGGGAGCTGTTTTTT; CDR3: CSVENRANTGELFF
V: TRBV15; size: .; J: TRBJ2-7; D: TRBD1; DNA: TGTGCCACCAGCAGATTGTCGGGACAGGGGGCAGGATATGACTACGAGCAGTACTTC; CDR3: CATSRLSGQGAGYDYEQYF
V: TRBV7-8; size: .; J: TRBJ2-1; D: .; DNA: TGTGCCAGCAGCTTAGATCTGTACAATGAGCAGTTCTTC; CDR3: CASSLDLYNEQFF
V: TRBV12-3/TRBV12-4; size: few; J: TRBJ1-5; D: .; DNA: TGTGCCAGCAGTTTGAGGCCCAATCAGCCCCAGCATTTT; CDR3: CASSLRPNQPQHF
V: TRBV4-1; size: .; J: TRBJ1-5; D: .; DNA: TGCGCCAGCAGCCAAGTAGATCAGCCCCAGCATTTT; CDR3: CASSQVDQPQHF
V: TRBV7-8; size: .; J: TRBJ1-4; D: .; DNA: TGTGCCAGCAGCTTAGAGTCTTACGGGGAGGGGAATGAAAAACTGTTTTTT; CDR3: CASSLESYGEGNEKLFF
V: TRBV7-9; size: few; J: TRBJ2-3; D: TRBD1; DNA: TGTGCCAGCAGCCCACGGACAGGGGTCCAGACAGATACGCAGTATTTT; CDR3: CASSPRTGVQTDTQYF
V: TRBV2; size: .; J: TRBJ1-6; D: .; DNA: TGTGCCAGCAAACGGGACTCAGGTTCACCCCTCCACTTT; CDR3: CASKRDSGSPLHF
V: TRBV6-5; size: once; J: TRBJ1-3; D: .; DNA: TGTGCCAGCAGTCTCACTAAGTCGAGAGGAAACACCATATATTTT; CDR3: CASSLTKSRGNTIYF
V: TRBV12-3/TRBV12-4; size: .; J: TRBJ2-7; D: .; DNA: TGTGCCAGCAGCCTACTAGGCTACGAGCAGTACTTC; CDR3: CASSLLGYEQYF
V: TRBV4-1; size: once; J: TRBJ1-3; D: .; DNA: TGCGCCAGCAGCCAAAGACCTCCTGGAGCTGGAAACACCATATATTTT; CDR3: CASSQRPPGAGNTIYF
V: TRBV7-2; size: .; J: TRBJ2-1; D: .; DNA: TGTGCCAGCAGCTCGGACAGTTACTACAATGAGCAGTTCTTC; CDR3: CASSSDSYYNEQFF
V: TRBV9; size: .; J: TRBJ1-3; D: TRBD1; DNA: TGTGCCAGCAGCGTAGATGTTGGGGACAGGGCTGGAAACACCATATATTTT; CDR3: CASSVDVGDRAGNTIYF
V: TRBV29-1; size: .; J: TRBJ2-1; D: .; DNA: TGCAGCGGCCGACCGTCGAGGGCGCTTCGAAACACGCGGAATGAGCAGTTCTTC; CDR3: CSGRPSRALRNTRNEQFF
V: TRBV6-5; size: .; J: TRBJ1-4; D: .; DNA: TGTGCCAGCAGTAGGACAGCCCCGAATGAAAAACTGTTTTTT; CDR3: CASSRTAPNEKLFF
V: TRBV27; size: .; J: TRBJ2-5; D: .; DNA: TGTGCCAGCAGCTCGGACACCCAAGAGACCCAGTACTTC; CDR3: CASSSDTQETQYF
V: TRBV9; size: .; J: TRBJ1-4; D: .; DNA: TGTGCCAGCAGCTCCAGCGGGGAGTTTGCAACTAATGAAAAACTGTTTTTT; CDR3: CASSSSGEFATNEKLFF
V: TRBV5-1; size: .; J: TRBJ2-3; D: TRBD2; DNA: TGCGCCAGCAACGCGGGGGGGTTTAGTACAGATACGCAGTATTTT; CDR3: CASNAGGFSTDTQYF
V: TRBV9; size: .; J: TRBJ2-1; D: TRBD1; DNA: TGTGCCAGCAGCGACAAAAGACAGGGTCTTGCCTACAATGAGCAGTTCTTC; CDR3: CASSDKRQGLAYNEQFF
V: TRBV5-1; size: .; J: TRBJ1-3; D: .; DNA: TGCGCCAGCAGACTGACACAGGTTTCGGGAAACACCATATATTTT; CDR3: CASRLTQVSGNTIYF
V: TRBV5-3; size: .; J: TRBJ2-1; D: TRBD2; DNA: TGTGCCAGAAGCGAGACTAGCTTCACGTTCTTC; CDR3: CARSETSFTFF
V: TRBV28; size: .; J: TRBJ2-7; D: .; DNA: TGTGCCAGCAGTTTGGGGTCAGGACTTGAGCAGTACTTC; CDR3: CASSLGSGLEQYF
V: TRBV12-3/TRBV12-4; size: .; J: TRBJ1-5; D: .; DNA: TGTGCCAGCAGCACTCAGGGGTTTCAGCCCCAGCATTTT; CDR3: CASSTQGFQPQHF
V: TRBV18; size: .; J: TRBJ2-5; D: .; DNA: TGTGCCAGCTCACCACCCCGGGCAGGGTCCGTTGAGACCCAGTACTTC; CDR3: CASSPPRAGSVETQYF
V: TRBV27; size: .; J: TRBJ1-5; D: .; DNA: TGTGCCAGCAGTTTACCGGGTCCCCCATCGCCCCAGCATTTT; CDR3: CASSLPGPPSPQHF
V: TRBV5-5; size: .; J: TRBJ2-7; D: TRBD1; DNA: TGTGCCAGCAGCCTCAACAGGGGAACGAGCTCCTACGAGCAGTACTTC; CDR3: CASSLNRGTSSYEQYF
V: TRBV10-3; size: once; J: TRBJ2-7; D: TRBD2; DNA: TGTGCCATCAGTGCCGGACTAGCGGGGTCCTACGAGCAGTACTTC; CDR3: CAISAGLAGSYEQYF
V: TRBV6-5; size: once; J: TRBJ1-2; D: .; DNA: TGTGCCAGCAGTTCCCGGGGGGTAAACTATGGCTACACCTTC; CDR3: CASSSRGVNYGYTF
V: TRBV27; size: .; J: TRBJ2-3; D: .; DNA: TGTGCCAGCAAACCCCGCGGCACAGATACGCAGTATTTT; CDR3: CASKPRGTDTQYF
V: TRBV7-9; size: .; J: TRBJ2-3; D: .; DNA: TGTGCCAGCAGCACCGAGACAGATACGCAGTATTTT; CDR3: CASSTETDTQYF
V: TRBV27; size: .; J: TRBJ1-2; D: TRBD1; DNA: TGTGCCAGCAGTCGCAAAACAGGGGTGGTCTATGGCTACACCTTC; CDR3: CASSRKTGVVYGYTF
V: TRBV5-1; size: .; J: TRBJ2-1; D: TRBD2; DNA: TGCGCCAGCAGCTTAAATATGGCTAGCGGGGCAGATGAGCAGTTCTTC; CDR3: CASSLNMASGADEQFF
V: TRBV7-8; size: .; J: TRBJ2-5; D: TRBD1; DNA: TGTGCCAGCAGCTTAACAGGGGACAGGGAGGAAGAGACCCAGTACTTC; CDR3: CASSLTGDREEETQYF
V: TRBV2; size: .; J: TRBJ1-5; D: TRBD1; DNA: TGTGCCAGCAGACAGGGGAATCAGCCCCAGCATTTT; CDR3: CASRQGNQPQHF
V: TRBV4-1; size: .; J: TRBJ1-2; D: .; DNA: TGCGCCAGCAGCCCCAACCCTACAGGCGCCTATCGGAATGGCTACACCTTC; CDR3: CASSPNPTGAYRNGYTF
V: TRBV4-1; size: .; J: TRBJ1-5; D: .; DNA: TGCGCCAGCAGCCCCCCGGGGGGCAGCAGCAATCAGCCCCAGCATTTT; CDR3: CASSPPGGSSNQPQHF
V: TRBV6-1; size: once; J: TRBJ2-7; D: .; DNA: TGTGCCAGCAGTGAGCAGGGATTATCCTACGAGCAGTACTTC; CDR3: CASSEQGLSYEQYF
V: TRBV3-1/TRBV3-2; size: .; J: TRBJ1-2; D: .; DNA: TGTGCCAGCAGCCGGGCACAGGGATATGGCTACACCTTC; CDR3: CASSRAQGYGYTF